This T cell receptor beta chain is drawn from a study of Ad26.COV2.S vaccination and SARS-CoV-2 variants. Study in general: Ad26.COV2.S was injected intramuscularly once or twice, 56 days apart. Regarding the study as a whole: After vaccination, substantial breadth of spike-specific CD8+ and CD4+ responses was reported.

Note on this clone: No antigen is known for it.

TCRdb's copy holds only in-frame clones and misses some; the assay was immunoSEQ multiplex PCR. The sample carries 350,000 to 500,000 clones, about nine tenths recorded once. The CDR3 covers 14 residues. Trimming took 5 bases from V and 1 from J, leaving 11 bases between them. CDR1 and CDR2 from the germline V gene are SGHNT and YENEEA. The treatment is: some 20 received Ad26.COV2.S at low or high dose, single or two shots; about 5 received placebo; per-sample allocation not given. Day 63 following the first vaccine or placebo injection was when the samples were taken. The sample was peripheral blood, taken in a trial of Ad26.COV2.S vaccine versus placebo. The receptor's source is a person aged 18 to 59 who received the Ad26.COV2.S COVID-19 vaccine or a placebo. The V gene is TRBV11-3, the J gene TRBJ1-1; D not certain. Here the CDR3 reads CASSLGRGNTEAFF. In DNA form, the CDR3 reads TGTGCCAGCAGCCTGGGTCGGGGGAACACTGAAGCTTTCTTT.